This T cell receptor beta chain was obtained from a study of T cell repertoires in cytomegalovirus infection. Study summary: Epitope selection comprised recently identified HLA-C-restricted CMV epitopes and well-studied HLA-B-restricted CMV epitopes. In public TCR beta signatures, there were indications of both CMV infection and matching HLA type.

Trimming pared 4 bases from V and 9 bases from J, leaving 10 bases between. Germline V gene lookup returns CDR1 SGHTA and CDR2 FQGNSA. The CDR3 length is 12 residues. In TCRdb, the reads were re-called with MiXCR into one record per CDR3 protein. Of roughly 920,000 distinct CDR3 sequences listed, around a third are singletons. Concerning this clonotype itself: Antigen specificity is unknown.

The study, taken as a whole, reports: Carriage of CMV together with the relevant HLA was identifiable through cumulative public TCR beta family frequency.

This clonotype was sampled from a human donor in good health (CMV status not recorded). Some clones in this sample may be carry-over from other donors' samples. This chain joins TRBV7-2 and TRBJ2-1; D remains ambiguous. The sequencing used cultured CD8+ T cells from PBMCs, collected from culture after CMV antigen stimulation. The CDR3 DNA sequence: TGTGCCAGCAGCTCACCGGGTTTTGAGCAGTTCTTC. Translation: CASSSPGFEQFF.